These T cell receptor beta chains were read from a single sample in a study of T cell repertoires in cytomegalovirus infection. Their cognate antigens are unknown. MiXCR was run by TCRdb on the reads, yielding one entry per CDR3 protein. The repertoire holds about 55,000 distinct CDR3 sequences, roughly a fifth seen once, with roughly 67% in the top ten. The specimen was CD8+ T cells from cultured PBMCs, collected from culture after CMV antigen stimulation. The receptors derive from a human donor in good health (CMV status not recorded). Some clones in this sample may be carry-over from other donors' samples. Each CDR3 is given with its conserved first and last residue. D genes are given only for firm matches. Only part of the rows carry a size: once, few, many, or a class if the clone is expanded.

V	J	D	size	CDR3	DNA
TRBV2	TRBJ1-2	TRBD1	few	CASREGTGGNYGYTF	TGTGCCAGCAGAGAGGGGACAGGGGGCAACTATGGCTACACCTTC
TRBV12-3/TRBV12-4	TRBJ1-5	.	.	CASSLGSQPQHF	TGTGCCAGCAGTTTAGGGTCCCAGCCCCAGCATTTT
TRBV27	TRBJ2-1	.	.	CASSHRPHEQFF	TGTGCCAGCAGCCACAGGCCACATGAGCAGTTCTTC
TRBV4-1	TRBJ1-2	TRBD1	few	CASSQDPAGGNGYTF	TGCGCCAGCAGCCAAGATCCGGCAGGGGGGAATGGCTACACCTTC
TRBV19	TRBJ2-3	TRBD1	.	CASRTKYAPGQGKDTQYF	TGTGCCAGTAGAACGAAGTATGCTCCGGGACAGGGGAAAGATACGCAGTATTTT
TRBV7-9	TRBJ2-1	.	few	CASLAGRSSYNEQFF	TGTGCCAGCCTGGCAGGCCGGAGCTCCTACAATGAGCAGTTCTTC
TRBV12-3/TRBV12-4	TRBJ1-1	TRBD1	.	CASSFQGAITEAFF	TGTGCCAGCAGTTTTCAGGGGGCGATTACTGAAGCTTTCTTT
TRBV7-9	TRBJ1-1	.	.	CASSFTAGTEAFF	TGTGCCAGCAGCTTCACGGCAGGGACTGAAGCTTTCTTT
TRBV7-2	TRBJ2-7	.	few	CASTSQTEQYF	TGTGCCAGCACGAGCCAAACCGAGCAGTACTTC
TRBV12-3/TRBV12-4	TRBJ1-1	.	.	CASSFIWNTEAFF	TGTGCCAGCAGTTTTATTTGGAACACTGAAGCTTTCTTT
TRBV6-2/TRBV6-3	TRBJ2-1	TRBD2	few	CASSSAGGEQFF	TGTGCCAGCAGTTCGGCGGGGGGTGAGCAGTTCTTC
TRBV29-1	TRBJ2-7	.	few	CSVEAGNEQYF	TGCAGCGTTGAAGCGGGGAACGAGCAGTACTTC
TRBV6-6	TRBJ2-7	.	many	CASSSGTGTYEQYF	TGTGCCAGCAGTTCCGGGACCGGAACCTACGAGCAGTACTTC
TRBV7-2	TRBJ2-5	.	many	CASSPARVAAQETQYF	TGTGCCAGCAGCCCAGCCCGGGTAGCGGCTCAAGAGACCCAGTACTTC
TRBV4-3	TRBJ2-3	.	few	CASSQDSRVTDTQYF	TGCGCCAGCAGCCAAGATTCCAGGGTTACAGATACGCAGTATTTT
TRBV7-6	TRBJ1-2	.	few	CASSLGGIYGYTF	TGTGCCAGCAGCTTAGGCGGTATCTATGGCTACACCTTC
TRBV6-1	TRBJ2-7	TRBD1	.	CASGLDRGNFYEQYF	TGTGCCAGCGGATTGGACAGGGGGAATTTCTACGAGCAGTACTTC
TRBV7-2	TRBJ1-1	TRBD1	few	CASSFRGATEAFF	TGTGCCAGCAGCTTCAGGGGGGCCACTGAAGCTTTCTTT
TRBV4-1	TRBJ1-1	.	many	CASSHKQGADTEAFF	TGCGCCAGCAGCCATAAACAGGGAGCGGACACTGAAGCTTTCTTT
TRBV19	TRBJ1-2	TRBD1	.	CASDRGGYGYTF	TGTGCCAGCGACAGGGGCGGGTATGGCTACACCTTC
TRBV7-2	TRBJ1-2	.	many	CASTDGALGGYTF	TGTGCCAGCACCGACGGGGCGCTCGGTGGCTACACCTTC
TRBV29-1	TRBJ1-3	.	many	CSVDGDTSSGNTIYF	TGCAGCGTCGATGGGGACACGAGCTCTGGAAACACCATATATTTT
TRBV7-8	TRBJ2-5	.	.	CASNHAGQGRETQYF	TGTGCCAGCAACCACGCGGGCCAGGGGAGAGAGACCCAGTACTTC
TRBV15	TRBJ1-4	.	.	CAIRMGAASEKLFF	TGTGCCATTCGAATGGGGGCGGCAAGTGAAAAACTGTTTTTT
TRBV2	TRBJ1-5	TRBD1	.	CASRGHRGRSFQPQHF	TGTGCCAGCAGAGGGCACAGGGGGCGAAGCTTTCAGCCCCAGCATTTT
TRBV5-6	TRBJ2-1	TRBD1	few	CASSQGQSSYNEQFF	TGTGCCAGCAGCCAGGGACAGAGCTCCTACAATGAGCAGTTCTTC
TRBV2	TRBJ2-7	.	.	CASSERGSHEQYF	TGTGCCAGCAGTGAACGTGGGTCCCACGAGCAGTACTTC
TRBV7-3	TRBJ2-3	TRBD2	few	CASSPRTSGVGGTQYF	TGTGCCAGCAGCCCACGGACTAGCGGTGTGGGGGGTACGCAGTATTTT
TRBV11-2	TRBJ2-2	.	.	CASEYGGELFF	TGTGCCAGCGAGTACGGTGGGGAGCTGTTTTTT
TRBV7-4	TRBJ2-7	.	few	CASGRQAAYEQYF	TGTGCCAGCGGTCGACAGGCAGCCTACGAGCAGTACTTC
TRBV7-6	TRBJ2-7	TRBD2	.	CASSQRLAGAGSEQYF	TGTGCCAGCAGCCAAAGACTAGCGGGAGCGGGGAGCGAGCAGTACTTC
TRBV7-6	TRBJ2-7	TRBD2	few	CASSLGRGDYEQYF	TGTGCCAGCAGCTTAGGACGGGGGGACTACGAGCAGTACTTC
TRBV27	TRBJ2-6	TRBD2	.	CASTAGGSGANVLTF	TGTGCCAGCACCGCCGGGGGGAGTGGGGCCAACGTCCTGACTTTC
TRBV28	TRBJ1-5	.	few	CASYQDLSISKPQHF	TGTGCCTCCTACCAGGACCTATCTATTAGTAAGCCCCAGCATTTT
TRBV7-2	TRBJ1-1	.	few	CASSLRGHRAEGTEAFF	TGTGCCAGCAGCTTGAGGGGCCACAGGGCAGAGGGCACTGAAGCTTTCTTT
TRBV7-8	TRBJ2-3	TRBD1	few	CASSLAAVGGQGETDTQYF	TGTGCCAGCAGCTTAGCGGCCGTGGGGGGACAGGGAGAGACAGATACGCAGTATTTT
TRBV7-2	TRBJ1-2	.	.	CASSLARAGGYTF	TGTGCCAGCAGCTTAGCCCGGGCGGGCGGCTACACCTTC
TRBV7-9	TRBJ1-2	.	.	CATVVGYTF	TGTGCCACCGTTGTTGGCTACACCTTC
TRBV7-9	TRBJ2-7	TRBD1	.	CASSTPGQGSYEQYF	TGTGCCAGCAGCACCCCGGGACAGGGATCCTACGAGCAGTACTTC
TRBV6-5	TRBJ2-2	.	.	CASSRDTDLVRSPGELFF	TGTGCCAGCAGCCGTGACACGGACCTGGTCCGGTCCCCCGGGGAGCTGTTTTTT
TRBV6-4	TRBJ2-7	TRBD2	few	CASSPRTSGGTYEQYF	TGTGCCAGCAGTCCGCGGACTAGCGGGGGGACCTACGAGCAGTACTTC
TRBV7-2	TRBJ2-1	.	.	CASSHPRVPNDEQFF	TGTGCCAGCAGCCACCCCCGGGTCCCCAACGATGAGCAGTTCTTC
TRBV6-2/TRBV6-3	TRBJ2-1	.	few	CASSYSTGYNEQFF	TGTGCCAGCAGTTACTCGACGGGATACAATGAGCAGTTCTTC
TRBV7-9	TRBJ1-3	TRBD1	few	CASSPGTGGRGNTIYF	TGTGCCAGCAGCCCCGGGACAGGAGGGAGGGGAAACACCATATATTTT
TRBV28	TRBJ2-1	TRBD2	.	CASLGLVGEQFF	TGTGCCAGCCTGGGACTAGTCGGTGAGCAGTTCTTC
TRBV5-4	TRBJ2-1	TRBD2	.	CASSSGLVTSYNEQFF	TGTGCCAGCAGCTCGGGACTAGTAACCTCCTACAATGAGCAGTTCTTC